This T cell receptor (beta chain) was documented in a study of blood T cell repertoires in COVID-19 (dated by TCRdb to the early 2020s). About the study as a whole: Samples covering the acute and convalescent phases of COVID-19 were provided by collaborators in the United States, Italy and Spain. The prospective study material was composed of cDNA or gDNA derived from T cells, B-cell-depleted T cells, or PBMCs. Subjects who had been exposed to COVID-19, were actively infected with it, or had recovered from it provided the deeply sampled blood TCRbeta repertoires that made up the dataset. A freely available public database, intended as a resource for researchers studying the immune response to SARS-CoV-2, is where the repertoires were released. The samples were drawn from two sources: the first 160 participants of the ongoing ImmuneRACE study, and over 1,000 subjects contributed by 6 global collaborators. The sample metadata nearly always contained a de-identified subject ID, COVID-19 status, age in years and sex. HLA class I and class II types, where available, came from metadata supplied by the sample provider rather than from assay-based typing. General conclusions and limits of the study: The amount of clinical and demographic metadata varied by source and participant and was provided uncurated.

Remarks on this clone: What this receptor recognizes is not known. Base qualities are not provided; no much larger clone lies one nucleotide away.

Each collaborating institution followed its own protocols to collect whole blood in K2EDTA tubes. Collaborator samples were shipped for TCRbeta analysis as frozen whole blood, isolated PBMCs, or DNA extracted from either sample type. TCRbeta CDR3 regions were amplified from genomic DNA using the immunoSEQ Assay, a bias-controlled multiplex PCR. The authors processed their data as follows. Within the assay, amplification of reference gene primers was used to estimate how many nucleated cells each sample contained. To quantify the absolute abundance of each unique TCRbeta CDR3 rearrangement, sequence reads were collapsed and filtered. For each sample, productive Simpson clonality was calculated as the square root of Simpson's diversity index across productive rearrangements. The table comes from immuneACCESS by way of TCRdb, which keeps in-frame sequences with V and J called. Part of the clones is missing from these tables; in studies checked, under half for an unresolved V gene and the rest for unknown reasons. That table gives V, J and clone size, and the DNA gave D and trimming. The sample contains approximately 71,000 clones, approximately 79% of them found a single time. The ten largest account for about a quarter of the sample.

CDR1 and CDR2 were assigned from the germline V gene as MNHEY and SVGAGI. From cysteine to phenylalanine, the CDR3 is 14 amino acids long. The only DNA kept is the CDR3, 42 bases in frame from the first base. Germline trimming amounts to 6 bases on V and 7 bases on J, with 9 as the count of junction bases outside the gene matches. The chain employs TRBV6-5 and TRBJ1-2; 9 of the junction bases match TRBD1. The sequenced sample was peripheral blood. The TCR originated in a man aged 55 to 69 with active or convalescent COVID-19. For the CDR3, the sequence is CASSQIQGAGGYTF. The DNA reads TGTGCCAGCAGCCAAATACAGGGGGCGGGTGGCTACACCTTC.